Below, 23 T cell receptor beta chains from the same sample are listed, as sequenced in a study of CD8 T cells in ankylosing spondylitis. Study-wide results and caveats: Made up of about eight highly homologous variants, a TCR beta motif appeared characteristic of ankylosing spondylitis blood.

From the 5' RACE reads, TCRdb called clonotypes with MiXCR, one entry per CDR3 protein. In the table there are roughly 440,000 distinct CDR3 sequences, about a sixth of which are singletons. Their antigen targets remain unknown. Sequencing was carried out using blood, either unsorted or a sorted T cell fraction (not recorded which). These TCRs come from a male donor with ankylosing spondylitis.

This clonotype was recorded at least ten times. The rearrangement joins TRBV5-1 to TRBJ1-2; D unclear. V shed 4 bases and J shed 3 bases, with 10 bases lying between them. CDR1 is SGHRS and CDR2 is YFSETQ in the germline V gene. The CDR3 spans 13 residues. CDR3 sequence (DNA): TGCGCCAGCAGCCCCGAGGTGGACTATGGCTACACCTTC. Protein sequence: CASSPEVDYGYTF.

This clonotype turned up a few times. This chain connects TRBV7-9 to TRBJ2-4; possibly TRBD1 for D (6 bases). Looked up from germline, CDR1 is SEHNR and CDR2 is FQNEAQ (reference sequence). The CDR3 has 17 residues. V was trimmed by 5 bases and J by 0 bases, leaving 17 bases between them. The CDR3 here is CASSPQGGPVAKNIQYF. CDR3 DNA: TGTGCCAGCAGCCCACAAGGGGGTCCAGTAGCCAAAAACATTCAGTACTTC.

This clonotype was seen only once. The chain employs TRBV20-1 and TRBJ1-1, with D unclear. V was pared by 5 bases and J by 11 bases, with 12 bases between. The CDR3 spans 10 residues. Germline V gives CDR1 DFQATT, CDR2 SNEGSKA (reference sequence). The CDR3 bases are TGCAGTGCTCCCGTGACCTTGGCTTTCTTT. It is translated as CSAPVTLAFF.

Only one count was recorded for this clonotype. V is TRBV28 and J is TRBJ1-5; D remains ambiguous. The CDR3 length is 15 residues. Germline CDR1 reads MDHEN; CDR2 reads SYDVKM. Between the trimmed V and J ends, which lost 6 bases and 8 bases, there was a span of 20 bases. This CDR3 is CASRSGRANIKPQHF. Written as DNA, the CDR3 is TGTGCCAGCAGGTCAGGCCGAGCGAATATCAAGCCCCAGCATTTT.

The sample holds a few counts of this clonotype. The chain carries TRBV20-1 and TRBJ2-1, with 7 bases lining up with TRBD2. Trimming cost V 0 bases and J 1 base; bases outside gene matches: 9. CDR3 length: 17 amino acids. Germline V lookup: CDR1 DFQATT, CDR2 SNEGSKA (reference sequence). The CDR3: CSARDRRASGSYNEQFF. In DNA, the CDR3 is TGCAGTGCTAGAGATCGTAGGGCTAGCGGTTCCTACAATGAGCAGTTCTTC.

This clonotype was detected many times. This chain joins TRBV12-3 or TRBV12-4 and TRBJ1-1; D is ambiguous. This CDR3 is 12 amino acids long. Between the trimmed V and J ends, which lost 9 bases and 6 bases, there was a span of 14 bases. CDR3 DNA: TGTGCCAGTCAGCTCAAGGGCTCTGAAGCTTTCTTT. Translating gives CASQLKGSEAFF.

The CDR3 here is CSASKTGGRTEAFF. CDR3 DNA: TGCAGTGCTAGTAAGACAGGGGGAAGGACTGAAGCTTTCTTT. This rearrangement joins TRBV20-1 to TRBJ1-1; 9 positions agree with TRBD1. The CDR3 has 14 residues. CDR1 is DFQATT, CDR2 SNEGSKA, per germline (reference sequence). Trimming removed 3 bases from V and 5 bases from J; junction bases left unmatched: 7.

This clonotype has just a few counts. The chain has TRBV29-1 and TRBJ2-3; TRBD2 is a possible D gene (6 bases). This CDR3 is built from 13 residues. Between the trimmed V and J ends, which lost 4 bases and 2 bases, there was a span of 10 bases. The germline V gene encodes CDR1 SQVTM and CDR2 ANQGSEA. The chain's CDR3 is CSVVGGFTDTQYF. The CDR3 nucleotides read TGCAGCGTTGTCGGAGGGTTCACAGATACGCAGTATTTT.

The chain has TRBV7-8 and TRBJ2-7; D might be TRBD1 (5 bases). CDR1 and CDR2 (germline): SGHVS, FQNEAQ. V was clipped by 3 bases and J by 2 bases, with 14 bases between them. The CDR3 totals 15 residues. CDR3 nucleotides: TGTGCCAGCAGCTTTACAGGAAAGCCAACCTACGAGCAGTACTTC. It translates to CASSFTGKPTYEQYF.

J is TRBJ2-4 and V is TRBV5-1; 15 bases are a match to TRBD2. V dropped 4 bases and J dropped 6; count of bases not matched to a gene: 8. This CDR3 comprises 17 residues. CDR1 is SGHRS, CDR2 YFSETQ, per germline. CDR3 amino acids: CASSQIGLAGGLNIQYF. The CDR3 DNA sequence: TGCGCCAGCAGCCAAATTGGACTAGCGGGAGGGTTAAACATTCAGTACTTC.

CDR3 in DNA: TGTGCCAGCAGTTCTCTACTGTTAGGCCTGCGGGACAGCCTCTACGAGCAGTACTTC. Translating gives CASSSLLLGLRDSLYEQYF. The chain joins TRBV28 to TRBJ2-7, with D perhaps matching TRBD1 (7 bases). Germline values: CDR1 MDHEN, CDR2 SYDVKM. Deletions cut 4 bases from V and 3 bases from J, with 28 bases between. The CDR3 covers 19 residues.

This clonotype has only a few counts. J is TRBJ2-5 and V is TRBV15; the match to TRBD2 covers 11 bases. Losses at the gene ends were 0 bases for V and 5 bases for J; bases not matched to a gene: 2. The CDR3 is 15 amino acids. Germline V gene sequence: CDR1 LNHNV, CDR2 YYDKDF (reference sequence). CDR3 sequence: CATSRDIAGGETQYF. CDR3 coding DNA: TGTGCCACCAGCAGAGACATAGCGGGGGGGGAGACCCAGTACTTC.

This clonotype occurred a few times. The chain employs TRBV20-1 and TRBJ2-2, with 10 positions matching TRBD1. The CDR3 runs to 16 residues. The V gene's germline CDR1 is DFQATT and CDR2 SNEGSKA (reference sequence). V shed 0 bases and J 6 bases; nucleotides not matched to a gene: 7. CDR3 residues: CSARDPGTGVAGELFF. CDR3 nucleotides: TGCAGTGCTAGAGATCCCGGGACAGGGGTGGCCGGGGAGCTGTTTTTT.

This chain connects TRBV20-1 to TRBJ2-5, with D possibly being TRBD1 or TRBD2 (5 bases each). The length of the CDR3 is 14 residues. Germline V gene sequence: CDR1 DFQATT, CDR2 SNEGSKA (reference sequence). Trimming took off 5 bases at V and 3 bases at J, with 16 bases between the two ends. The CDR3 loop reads CSAWKLGAEETQYF. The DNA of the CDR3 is TGCAGTGCTTGGAAGCTCGGGGCCGAAGAGACCCAGTACTTC.

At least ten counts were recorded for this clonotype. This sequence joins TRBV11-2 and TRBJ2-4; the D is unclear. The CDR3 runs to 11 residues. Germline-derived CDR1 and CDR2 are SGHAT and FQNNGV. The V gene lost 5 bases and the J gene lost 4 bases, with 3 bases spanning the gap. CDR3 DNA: TGTGCCAGCAGCCAGAAAAACATTCAGTACTTC. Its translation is CASSQKNIQYF. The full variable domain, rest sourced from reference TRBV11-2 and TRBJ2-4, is EAGVAQSPRYKIIEKRQSVAFWCNPISGHATLYWYQQILGQGPKLLIQFQNNGVVDDSQLPKDRFSAERLKGVDSTLKIQPAKLEDSAVYLCASSQKNIQYFGAGTRLSVL.

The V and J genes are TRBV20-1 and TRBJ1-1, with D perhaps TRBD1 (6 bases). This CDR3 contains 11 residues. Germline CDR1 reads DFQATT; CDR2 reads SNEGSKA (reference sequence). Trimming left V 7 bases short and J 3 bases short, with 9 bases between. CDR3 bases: TGCAGTGTGGGGGGGCACACTGAAGCTTTCTTT. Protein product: CSVGGHTEAFF.

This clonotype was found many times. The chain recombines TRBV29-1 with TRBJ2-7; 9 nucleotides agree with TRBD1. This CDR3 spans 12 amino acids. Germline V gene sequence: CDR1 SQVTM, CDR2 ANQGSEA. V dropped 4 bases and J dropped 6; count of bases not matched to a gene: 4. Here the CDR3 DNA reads TGCAGCGTTGGGGACAGGGTTGCCGAGCAGTACTTC. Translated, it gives CSVGDRVAEQYF.

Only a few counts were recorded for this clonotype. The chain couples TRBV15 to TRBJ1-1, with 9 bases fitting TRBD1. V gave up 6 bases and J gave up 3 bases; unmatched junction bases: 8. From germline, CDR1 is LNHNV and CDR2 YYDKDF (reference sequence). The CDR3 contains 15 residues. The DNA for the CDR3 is TGTGCCACCAGACAGGGGGCCTGGGTCCACACTGAAGCTTTCTTT. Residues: CATRQGAWVHTEAFF.

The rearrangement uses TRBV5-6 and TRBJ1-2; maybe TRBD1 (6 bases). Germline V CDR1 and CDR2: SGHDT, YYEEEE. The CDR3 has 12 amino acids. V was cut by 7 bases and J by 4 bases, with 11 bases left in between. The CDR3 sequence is CASHDRTYGYTF. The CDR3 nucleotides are TGTGCCAGCCACGACAGGACCTATGGCTACACCTTC.

The CDR3, as DNA: TGTGCCAGCAAAGCGGGAGGGTTGTACAATGAGCAGTTCTTC. It yields the protein CASKAGGLYNEQFF. The chain has TRBV28 and TRBJ2-1; 10 bases fit TRBD2. Germline CDR1 MDHEN, CDR2 SYDVKM. With V trimmed by 7 bases and J by 4 bases, 4 bases remained unmatched. There are 14 residues in the CDR3. The full variable domain, in which reference TRBV28 and TRBJ2-1 provide the parts outside the CDR3, is DVKVTQSSRYLVKRTGEKVFLECVQDMDHENMFWYRQDPGLGLRLIYFSYDVKMKEKGDIPEGYSVSREKKERFSLILESASTNQTSMYLCASKAGGLYNEQFFGPGTRLTVL.

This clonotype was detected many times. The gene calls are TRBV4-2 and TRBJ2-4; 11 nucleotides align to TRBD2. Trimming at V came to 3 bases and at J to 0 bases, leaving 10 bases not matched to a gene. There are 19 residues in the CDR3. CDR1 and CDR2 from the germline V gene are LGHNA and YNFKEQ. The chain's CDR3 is CASSQAGLAVTIAKNIQYF. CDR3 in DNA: TGTGCCAGCAGCCAGGCGGGACTAGCGGTTACTATAGCCAAAAACATTCAGTACTTC.

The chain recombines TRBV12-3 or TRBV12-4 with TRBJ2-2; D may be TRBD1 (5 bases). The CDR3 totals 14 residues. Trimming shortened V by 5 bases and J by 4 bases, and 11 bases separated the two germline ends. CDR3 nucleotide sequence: TGTGCCAGCAGTCACGACAGACGCACCGGGGAGCTGTTTTTT. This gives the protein CASSHDRRTGELFF.

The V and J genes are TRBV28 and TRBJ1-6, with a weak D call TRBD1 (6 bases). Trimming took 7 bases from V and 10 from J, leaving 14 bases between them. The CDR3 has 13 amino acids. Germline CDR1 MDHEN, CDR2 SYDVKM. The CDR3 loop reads CASMRGGSSPLHF. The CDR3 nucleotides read TGTGCCAGCATGCGAGGGGGTTCATCACCCCTCCACTTT.